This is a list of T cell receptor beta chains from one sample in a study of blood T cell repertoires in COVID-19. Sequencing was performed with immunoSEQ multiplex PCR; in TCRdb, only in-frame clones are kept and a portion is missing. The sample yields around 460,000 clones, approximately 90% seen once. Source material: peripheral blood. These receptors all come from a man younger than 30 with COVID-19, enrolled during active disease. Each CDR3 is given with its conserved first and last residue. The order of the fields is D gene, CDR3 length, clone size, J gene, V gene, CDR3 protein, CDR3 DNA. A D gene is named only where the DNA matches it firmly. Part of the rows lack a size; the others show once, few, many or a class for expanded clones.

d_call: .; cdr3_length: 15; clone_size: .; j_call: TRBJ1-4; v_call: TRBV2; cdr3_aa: CASSGLGGTNEKLFF; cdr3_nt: TGTGCCAGCAGCGGTCTTGGTGGAACTAATGAAAAACTGTTTTTT
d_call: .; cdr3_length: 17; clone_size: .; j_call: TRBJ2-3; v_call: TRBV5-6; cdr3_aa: CASSWGGDWGSTDTQYF; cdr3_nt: TGTGCCAGCAGCTGGGGTGGGGACTGGGGTAGCACAGATACGCAGTATTTT
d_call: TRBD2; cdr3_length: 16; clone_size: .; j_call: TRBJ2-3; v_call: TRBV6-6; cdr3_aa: CASSYPGLAGGDTQYF; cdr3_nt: TGTGCCAGCAGTTACCCGGGACTAGCGGGAGGAGATACGCAGTATTTT
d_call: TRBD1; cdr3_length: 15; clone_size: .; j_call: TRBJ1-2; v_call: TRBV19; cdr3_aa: CASSISRTGEYGYTF; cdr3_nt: TGTGCCAGTAGTATATCCCGTACAGGGGAATATGGCTACACCTTC
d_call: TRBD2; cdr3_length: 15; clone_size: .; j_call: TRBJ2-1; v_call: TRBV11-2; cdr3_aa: CASSLAGGPENEQFF; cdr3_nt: TGTGCCAGCAGCTTAGCGGGAGGGCCAGAAAATGAGCAGTTCTTC
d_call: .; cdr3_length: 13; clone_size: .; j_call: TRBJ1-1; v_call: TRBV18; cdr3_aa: CASSQQVNTEAFF; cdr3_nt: TGTGCCAGCTCTCAACAGGTTAACACTGAAGCTTTCTTT
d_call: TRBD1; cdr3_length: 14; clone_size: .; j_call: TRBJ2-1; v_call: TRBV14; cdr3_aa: CASSPMDRYNEQFF; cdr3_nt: TGTGCCAGCAGCCCAATGGACAGGTACAATGAGCAGTTCTTC
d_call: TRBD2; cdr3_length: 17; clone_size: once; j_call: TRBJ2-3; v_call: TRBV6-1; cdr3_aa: CASSVGTSGRASDTQYF; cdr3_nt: TGTGCCAGCAGTGTAGGGACTAGCGGGAGGGCCTCAGATACGCAGTATTTT
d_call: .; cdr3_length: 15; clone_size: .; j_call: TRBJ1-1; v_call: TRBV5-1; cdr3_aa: CASSVDSIGNTEAFF; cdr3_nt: TGCGCCAGCAGCGTTGACAGCATAGGGAACACTGAAGCTTTCTTT
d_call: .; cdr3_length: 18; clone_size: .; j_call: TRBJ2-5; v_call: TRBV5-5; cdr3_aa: CASSLADRGPIPKETQYF; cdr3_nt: TGTGCCAGCAGCCTGGCGGACAGAGGCCCCATCCCCAAAGAGACCCAGTACTTC
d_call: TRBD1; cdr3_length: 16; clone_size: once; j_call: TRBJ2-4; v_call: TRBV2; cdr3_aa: CASSDDRGRAKNIQYF; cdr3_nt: TGTGCCAGCAGTGATGATAGGGGGCGAGCCAAAAACATTCAGTACTTC
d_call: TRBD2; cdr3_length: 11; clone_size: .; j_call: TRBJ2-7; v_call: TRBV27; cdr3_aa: CASGLGGGQYF; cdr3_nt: TGTGCCAGCGGGTTGGGCGGGGGGCAGTACTTC
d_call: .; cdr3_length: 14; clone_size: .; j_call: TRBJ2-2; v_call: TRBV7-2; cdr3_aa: CASSLAFNTGELFF; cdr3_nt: TGTGCCAGCAGCTTAGCCTTCAACACCGGGGAGCTGTTTTTT
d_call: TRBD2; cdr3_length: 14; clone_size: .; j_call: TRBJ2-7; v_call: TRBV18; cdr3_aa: CASSPGLAGVEQYF; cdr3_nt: TGTGCCAGCTCACCGGGACTAGCGGGTGTCGAGCAGTACTTC
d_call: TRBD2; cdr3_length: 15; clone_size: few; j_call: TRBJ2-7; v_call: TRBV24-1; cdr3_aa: CATSGTSGGTYEQYF; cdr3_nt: TGTGCCACCAGTGGTACTAGCGGGGGTACCTACGAGCAGTACTTC
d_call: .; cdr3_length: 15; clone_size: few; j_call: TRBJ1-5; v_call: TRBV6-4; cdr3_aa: CARPATRGRNQPQHF; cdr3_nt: TGTGCCAGGCCGGCCACCAGGGGCCGCAATCAGCCCCAGCATTTT
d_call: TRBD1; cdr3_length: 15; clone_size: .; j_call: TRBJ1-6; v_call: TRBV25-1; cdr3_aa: CASSEGDRDNSPLHF; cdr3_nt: TGTGCCAGCAGTGAAGGGGACAGGGATAATTCACCCCTCCACTTT
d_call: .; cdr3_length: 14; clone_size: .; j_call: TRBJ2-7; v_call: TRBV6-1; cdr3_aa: CASSERAGNYEQYF; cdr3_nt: TGTGCCAGCAGTGAAAGGGCAGGGAATTACGAGCAGTACTTC
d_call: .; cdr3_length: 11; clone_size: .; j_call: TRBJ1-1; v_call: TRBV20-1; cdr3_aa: CSAEYEAEAFF; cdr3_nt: TGCAGTGCTGAATATGAGGCTGAAGCTTTCTTT
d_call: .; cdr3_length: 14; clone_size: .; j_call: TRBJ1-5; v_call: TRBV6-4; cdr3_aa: CASSSQGGNQPQHF; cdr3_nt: TGTGCCAGCAGTTCACAGGGCGGGAATCAGCCCCAGCATTTT
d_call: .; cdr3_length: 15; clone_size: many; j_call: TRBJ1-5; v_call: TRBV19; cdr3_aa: CASSILSSNTQPQHF; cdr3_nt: TGTGCCAGTAGTATTCTGTCCAGTAACACTCAGCCCCAGCATTTT
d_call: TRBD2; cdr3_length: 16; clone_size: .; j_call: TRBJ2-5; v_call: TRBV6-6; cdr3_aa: CASSRLAGGPRETQYF; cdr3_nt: TGTGCCAGCAGTCGACTAGCGGGGGGGCCTCGAGAGACCCAGTACTTC
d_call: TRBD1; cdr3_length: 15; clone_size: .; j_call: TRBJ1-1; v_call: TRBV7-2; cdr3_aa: CASSEAPGQGPEAFF; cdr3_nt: TGTGCCAGCAGCGAGGCGCCGGGACAGGGACCTGAAGCTTTCTTT
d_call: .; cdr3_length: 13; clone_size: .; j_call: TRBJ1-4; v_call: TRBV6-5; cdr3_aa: CASSRQLGEKLFF; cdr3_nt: TGTGCCAGCAGCCGCCAGCTAGGTGAAAAACTGTTTTTT
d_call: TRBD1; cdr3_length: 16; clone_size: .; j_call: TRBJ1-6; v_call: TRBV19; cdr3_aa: CASSPGTGGRGSPLHF; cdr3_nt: TGTGCCAGTAGCCCGGGGACAGGGGGTAGGGGGTCACCCCTCCACTTT
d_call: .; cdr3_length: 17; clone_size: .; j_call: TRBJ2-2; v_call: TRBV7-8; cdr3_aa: CASSHLSSRWNTGELFF; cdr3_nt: TGTGCCAGCAGCCACCTCTCCTCGCGTTGGAACACCGGGGAGCTGTTTTTT
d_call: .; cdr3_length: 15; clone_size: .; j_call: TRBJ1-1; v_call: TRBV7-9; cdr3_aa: CASSHNTGLNTEAFF; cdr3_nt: TGTGCCAGCAGCCATAACACAGGGTTGAACACTGAAGCTTTCTTT
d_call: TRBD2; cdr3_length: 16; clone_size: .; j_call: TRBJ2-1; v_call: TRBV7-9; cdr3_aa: CASSLGLAGGSNEQFF; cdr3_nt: TGTGCCAGCAGCCTAGGGCTAGCGGGAGGCAGTAATGAGCAGTTCTTC
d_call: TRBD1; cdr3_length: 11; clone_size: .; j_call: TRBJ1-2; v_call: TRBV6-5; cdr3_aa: CASSNRGSYTF; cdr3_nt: TGTGCCAGCAGTAACAGGGGTAGCTACACCTTC
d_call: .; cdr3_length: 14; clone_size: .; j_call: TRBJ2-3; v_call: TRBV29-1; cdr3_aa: CSVPLLAFPDTQYF; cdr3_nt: TGCAGCGTTCCCCTGCTAGCGTTCCCAGATACGCAGTATTTT
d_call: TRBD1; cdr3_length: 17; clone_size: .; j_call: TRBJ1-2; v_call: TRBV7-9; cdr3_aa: CASSLGTGAVSNYGYTF; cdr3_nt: TGTGCCAGCAGCTTAGGAACAGGGGCAGTAAGCAACTATGGCTACACCTTC
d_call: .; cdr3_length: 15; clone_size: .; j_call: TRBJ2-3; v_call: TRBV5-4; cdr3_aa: CASSGRTPSPDTQYF; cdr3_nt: TGTGCCAGCAGCGGGAGGACCCCTTCCCCAGATACGCAGTATTTT
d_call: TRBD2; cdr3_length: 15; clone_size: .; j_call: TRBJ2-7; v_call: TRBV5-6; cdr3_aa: CASSLVFSGTYEQYF; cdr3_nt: TGTGCCAGCAGCTTGGTGTTTAGCGGGACCTACGAGCAGTACTTC
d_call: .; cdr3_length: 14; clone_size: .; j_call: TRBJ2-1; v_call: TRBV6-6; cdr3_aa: CASSRGGSYNEQFF; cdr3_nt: TGTGCCAGCAGTAGGGGTGGCTCCTACAATGAGCAGTTCTTC
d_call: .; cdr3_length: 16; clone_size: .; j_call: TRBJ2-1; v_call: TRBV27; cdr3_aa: CASSLLSVSSYNEQFF; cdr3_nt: TGTGCCAGCAGTTTATTGTCGGTAAGCTCCTACAATGAGCAGTTCTTC
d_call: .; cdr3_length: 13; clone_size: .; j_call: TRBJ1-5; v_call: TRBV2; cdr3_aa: CASMDQRDQPQHF; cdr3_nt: TGTGCCAGCATGGACCAGAGGGATCAGCCCCAGCATTTT
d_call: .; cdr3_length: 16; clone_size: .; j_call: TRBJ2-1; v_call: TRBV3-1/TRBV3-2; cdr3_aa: CASSHTWGGLYNEQFF; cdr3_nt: TGTGCCAGCAGCCACACTTGGGGGGGCCTCTACAATGAGCAGTTCTTC
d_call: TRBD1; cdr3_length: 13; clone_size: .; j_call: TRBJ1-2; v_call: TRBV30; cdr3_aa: CACPQDRDYGYTF; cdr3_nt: TGTGCCTGCCCCCAGGACAGGGACTATGGCTACACCTTC
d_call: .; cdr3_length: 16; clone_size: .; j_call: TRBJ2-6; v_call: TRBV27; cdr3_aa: CASSPTPISGANVLTF; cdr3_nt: TGTGCCAGCAGTCCCACCCCTATCTCAGGGGCCAACGTCCTGACTTTC
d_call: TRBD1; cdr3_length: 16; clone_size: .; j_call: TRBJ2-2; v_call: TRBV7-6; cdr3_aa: CASSRSGTANTGELFF; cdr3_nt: TGTGCCAGCAGCAGATCCGGGACAGCGAACACCGGGGAGCTGTTTTTT
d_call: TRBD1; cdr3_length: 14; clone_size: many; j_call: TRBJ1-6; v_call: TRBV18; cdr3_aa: CASSLTGERSPLHF; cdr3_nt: TGTGCCAGCTCACTGACAGGGGAAAGGTCACCCCTCCACTTT
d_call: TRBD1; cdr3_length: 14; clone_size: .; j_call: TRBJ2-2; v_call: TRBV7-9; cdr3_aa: CASSRTGGTGELFF; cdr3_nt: TGTGCCAGCAGCCGGACAGGGGGCACCGGGGAGCTGTTTTTT
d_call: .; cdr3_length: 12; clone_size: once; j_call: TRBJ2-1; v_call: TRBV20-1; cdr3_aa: CSASTQYNEQFF; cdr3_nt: TGCAGTGCTAGTACCCAGTACAATGAGCAGTTCTTC
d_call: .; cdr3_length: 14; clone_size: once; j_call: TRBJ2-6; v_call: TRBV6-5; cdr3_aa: CASRPPGLVNVLTF; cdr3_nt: TGTGCCAGCAGACCCCCAGGGCTTGTCAACGTCCTGACTTTC
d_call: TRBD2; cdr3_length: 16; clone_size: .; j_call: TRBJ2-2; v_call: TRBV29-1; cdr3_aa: CSVTHRREGYTGELFF; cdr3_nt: TGCAGCGTTACGCACCGGCGGGAGGGGTACACCGGGGAGCTGTTTTTT
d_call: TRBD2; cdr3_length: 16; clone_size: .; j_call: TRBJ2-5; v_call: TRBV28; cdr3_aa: CASSRPGLAVKETQYF; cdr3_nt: TGTGCCAGCAGTCGCCCGGGACTAGCGGTAAAAGAGACCCAGTACTTC
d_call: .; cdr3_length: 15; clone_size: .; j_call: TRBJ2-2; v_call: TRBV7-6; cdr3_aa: CASSPTSANTGELFF; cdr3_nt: TGTGCCAGCAGCCCGACTAGTGCGAACACCGGGGAGCTGTTTTTT
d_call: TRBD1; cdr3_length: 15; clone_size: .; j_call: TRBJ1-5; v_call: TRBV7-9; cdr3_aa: CASSSAGGAGQPQHF; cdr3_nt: TGTGCCAGCAGCTCAGCAGGGGGCGCAGGGCAGCCCCAGCATTTT
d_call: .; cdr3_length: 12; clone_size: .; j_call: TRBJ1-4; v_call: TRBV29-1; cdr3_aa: CSVRETNEKLFF; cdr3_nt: TGCAGCGTTAGGGAGACTAATGAAAAACTGTTTTTT
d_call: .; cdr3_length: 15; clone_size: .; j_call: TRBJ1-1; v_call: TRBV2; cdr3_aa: CASSEGRVENTEAFF; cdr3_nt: TGTGCCAGCAGTGAGGGCAGGGTAGAGAACACTGAAGCTTTCTTT
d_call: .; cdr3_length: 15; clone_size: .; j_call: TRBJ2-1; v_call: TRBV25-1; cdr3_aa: CASSESWEYYNEQFF; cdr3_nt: TGTGCCAGCAGTGAATCGTGGGAGTACTACAATGAGCAGTTCTTC
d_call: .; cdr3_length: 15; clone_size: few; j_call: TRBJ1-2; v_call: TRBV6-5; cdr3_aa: CASNPDGAGPYGYTF; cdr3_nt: TGTGCCAGCAACCCGGATGGTGCGGGACCCTATGGCTACACCTTC
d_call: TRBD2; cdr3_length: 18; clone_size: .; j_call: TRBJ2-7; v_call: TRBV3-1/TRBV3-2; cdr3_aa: CASSQGLAGVTTSYEQYF; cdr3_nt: TGTGCCAGCAGCCAAGGGCTAGCGGGAGTTACAACTTCCTACGAGCAGTACTTC
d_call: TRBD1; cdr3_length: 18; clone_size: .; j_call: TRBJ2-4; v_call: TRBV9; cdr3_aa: CASSPAAGQAMTKNIQYF; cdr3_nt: TGTGCCAGCAGCCCGGCCGCTGGACAGGCTATGACCAAAAACATTCAGTACTTC
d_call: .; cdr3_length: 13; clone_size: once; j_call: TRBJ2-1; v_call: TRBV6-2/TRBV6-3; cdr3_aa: CASSYRTDNEQFF; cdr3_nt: TGTGCCAGCAGTTATCGGACTGACAATGAGCAGTTCTTC
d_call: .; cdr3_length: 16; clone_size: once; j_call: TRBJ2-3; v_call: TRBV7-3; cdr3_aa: CASSLQGQTRTDTQYF; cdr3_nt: TGTGCCAGCAGCTTACAAGGCCAGACTCGTACAGATACGCAGTATTTT
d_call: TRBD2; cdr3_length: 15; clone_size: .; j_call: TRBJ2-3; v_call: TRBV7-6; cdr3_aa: CASSRLAGTTDTQYF; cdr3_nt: TGTGCCAGCAGCCGACTAGCGGGTACCACAGATACGCAGTATTTT
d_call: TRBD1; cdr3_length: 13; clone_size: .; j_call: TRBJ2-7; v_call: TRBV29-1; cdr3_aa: CSAAGQGMYEQYF; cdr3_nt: TGCAGCGCCGCGGGACAGGGTATGTACGAGCAGTACTTC
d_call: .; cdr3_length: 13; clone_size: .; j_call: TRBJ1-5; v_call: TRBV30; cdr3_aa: CAWYIGWHQPQHF; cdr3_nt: TGTGCCTGGTACATTGGCTGGCATCAGCCCCAGCATTTT
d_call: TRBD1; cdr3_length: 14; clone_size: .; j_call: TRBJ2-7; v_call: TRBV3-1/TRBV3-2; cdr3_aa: CASSYWDSYYEQYF; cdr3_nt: TGTGCCAGCAGCTACTGGGACAGCTACTACGAGCAGTACTTC